One T cell receptor beta chain is described in this entry. Symptom resolution, clearance, or two negative PCRs marked donors in Cohort 3 as recovered. Authors' data handling: It was from reference gene primer amplification that nucleated cell counts were estimated. TCRdb's table, derived via immunoSEQ multiplex PCR, lists solely in-frame clones and lacks some. V, J and clone size reflect that table, while D and trimming were determined from the DNA. This table has some 400,000 clones, 80% to 90% appearing once. These data originate in a study of blood T cell repertoires in COVID-19. Looking at the study overall: From the United States, Italy and Spain came samples of acute and convalescent COVID-19. The analysed material was cDNA or gDNA that came from T cells, B-cell-depleted T cells, or PBMCs.

Germline CDR1 MNHEY, CDR2 SVGEGT. Deletions cut 6 bases from V and 11 bases from J, with 14 bases between. The CDR3 consists of 12 residues. The sequenced material came from PBMCs or T cells enriched from blood (not recorded which). This sequence was found in a man younger than 40 who had recovered from COVID-19. The chain uses TRBV6-2 or TRBV6-3 and TRBJ1-5; a possible D gene is TRBD1 (5 bases). This chain's CDR3 is CASSSSQGSQHF. The CDR3 region has the DNA TGTGCCAGCAGCTCCTCCCAGGGTTCCCAGCATTTT.